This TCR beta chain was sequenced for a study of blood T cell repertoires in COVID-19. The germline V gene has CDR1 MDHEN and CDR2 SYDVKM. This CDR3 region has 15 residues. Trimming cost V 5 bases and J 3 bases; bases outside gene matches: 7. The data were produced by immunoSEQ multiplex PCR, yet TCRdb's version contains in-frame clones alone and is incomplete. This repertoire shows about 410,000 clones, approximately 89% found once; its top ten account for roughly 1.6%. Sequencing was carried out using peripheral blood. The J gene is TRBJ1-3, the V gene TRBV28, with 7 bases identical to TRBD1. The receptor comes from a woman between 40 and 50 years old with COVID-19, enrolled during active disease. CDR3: CASSNTGEGGNTIYF. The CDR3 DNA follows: TGTGCCAGCAGTAATACAGGGGAAGGTGGAAACACCATATATTTT.